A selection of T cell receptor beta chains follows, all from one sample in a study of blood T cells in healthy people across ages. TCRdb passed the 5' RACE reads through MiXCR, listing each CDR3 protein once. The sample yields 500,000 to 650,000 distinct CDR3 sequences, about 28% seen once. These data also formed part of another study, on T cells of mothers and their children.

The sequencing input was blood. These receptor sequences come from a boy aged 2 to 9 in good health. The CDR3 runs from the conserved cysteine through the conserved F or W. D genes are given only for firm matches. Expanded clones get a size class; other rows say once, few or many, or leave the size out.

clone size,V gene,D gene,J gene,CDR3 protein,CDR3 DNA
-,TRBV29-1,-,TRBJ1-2,CSVEGPPGGGYTF,TGCAGCGTTGAGGGGCCCCCCGGGGGTGGCTACACCTTC
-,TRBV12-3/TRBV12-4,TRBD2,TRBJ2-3,CASSPRAGEWTDTQYF,TGTGCCAGCAGCCCCAGAGCGGGAGAATGGACAGATACGCAGTATTTT
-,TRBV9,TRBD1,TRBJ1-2,CASNPDLGQGIGYTF,TGTGCCAGCAACCCAGACCTGGGACAGGGAATTGGCTACACCTTC
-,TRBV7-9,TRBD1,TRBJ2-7,CASSLGQGTHEQYF,TGTGCCAGCAGCTTAGGACAGGGGACTCACGAGCAGTACTTC
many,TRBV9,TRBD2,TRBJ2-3,CASSASQLAGGVDTQYF,TGTGCCAGCAGCGCCTCGCAATTAGCGGGGGGGGTGGATACGCAGTATTTT
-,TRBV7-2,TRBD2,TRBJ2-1,CASSLGGSGSYEQFF,TGTGCCAGCAGCTTAGGGGGTAGCGGGAGCTATGAGCAGTTCTTC
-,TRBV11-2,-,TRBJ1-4,CASSSMGSSSEKLFF,TGTGCCAGCAGCTCTATGGGGTCGTCGAGTGAAAAACTGTTTTTT
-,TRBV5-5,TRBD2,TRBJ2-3,CASSGGSGSGTDTQYF,TGTGCCAGCAGCGGAGGGAGCGGGAGTGGGACAGATACGCAGTATTTT
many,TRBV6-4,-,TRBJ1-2,CASSDGAGGYTF,TGTGCCAGCAGTGACGGGGCGGGTGGCTACACCTTC
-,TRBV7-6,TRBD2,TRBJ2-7,CASSMGTSGIYEQYF,TGTGCCAGCAGCATGGGGACTAGCGGGATATACGAGCAGTACTTC
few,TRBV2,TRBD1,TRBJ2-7,CASSGEGQGSSYEQYF,TGTGCCAGCAGTGGAGAGGGACAGGGCTCGTCCTACGAGCAGTACTTC
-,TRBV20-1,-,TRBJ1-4,CSASRRPPSGGWEKLFF,TGCAGTGCTAGTCGCCGGCCCCCGAGCGGGGGTTGGGAAAAACTGTTTTTT
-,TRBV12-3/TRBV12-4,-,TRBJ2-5,CASSPRDTETQYF,TGTGCCAGCAGCCCGCGGGACACGGAGACCCAGTACTTC
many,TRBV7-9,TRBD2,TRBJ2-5,CASSLLAGYQETQYF,TGTGCCAGCAGCTTACTAGCGGGGTACCAAGAGACCCAGTACTTC
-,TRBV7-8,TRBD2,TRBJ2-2,CASSVGLAGVNGELFF,TGTGCCAGCAGCGTCGGACTAGCGGGAGTAAACGGGGAGCTGTTTTTT
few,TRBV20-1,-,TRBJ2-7,CSADGDRDSYEQYF,TGCAGTGCCGATGGGGACCGTGACTCCTACGAGCAGTACTTC
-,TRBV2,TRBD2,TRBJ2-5,CASSVRGTTIRNKETQYF,TGTGCCAGCAGTGTCCGCGGGACTACCATTAGGAATAAAGAGACCCAGTACTTC
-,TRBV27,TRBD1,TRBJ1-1,CASSWGQTTEAFF,TGTGCCAGCAGTTGGGGACAGACCACTGAAGCTTTCTTT
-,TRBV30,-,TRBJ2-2,CAWSVARNTGELFF,TGTGCCTGGAGTGTCGCGCGGAACACCGGGGAGCTGTTTTTT
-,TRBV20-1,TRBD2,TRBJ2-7,CSAEPGLEFYEQYF,TGCAGTGCTGAACCGGGACTAGAGTTCTACGAGCAGTACTTC
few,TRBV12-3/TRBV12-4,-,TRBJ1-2,CASSFFSSLPNYGYTF,TGTGCCAGCAGTTTCTTCTCCTCTCTCCCCAACTATGGCTACACCTTC
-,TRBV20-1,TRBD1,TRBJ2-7,CSARGTGPYEQYF,TGCAGTGCTAGAGGGACAGGTCCCTACGAGCAGTACTTC
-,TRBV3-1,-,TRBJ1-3,CASSQGFVNTIYF,TGTGCCAGCAGCCAAGGCTTCGTAAACACCATATATTTT
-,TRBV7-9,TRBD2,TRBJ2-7,CASSWTSGRVEQYF,TGTGCCAGCAGCTGGACTAGCGGGAGGGTCGAGCAGTACTTC
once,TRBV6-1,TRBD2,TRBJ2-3,CASRLADRTDTQYF,TGTGCCAGCAGACTAGCGGACCGCACAGATACGCAGTATTTT
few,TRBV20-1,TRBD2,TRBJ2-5,CSASDGTSDPRKETQYF,TGCAGTGCTAGTGATGGGACTAGCGACCCTAGAAAAGAGACCCAGTACTTC
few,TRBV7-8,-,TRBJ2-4,CASSLTFGSKNIQYF,TGTGCCAGCAGCTTAACGTTCGGGTCCAAAAACATTCAGTACTTC
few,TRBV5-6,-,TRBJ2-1,CASSLEGGKTYNEQFF,TGTGCCAGCAGCTTGGAGGGCGGGAAAACCTACAATGAGCAGTTCTTC
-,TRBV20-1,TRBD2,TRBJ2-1,CSAPASGRIHEQFF,TGCAGTGCACCGGCTAGCGGGAGGATCCATGAGCAGTTCTTC
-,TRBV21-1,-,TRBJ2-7,CASTLAPGTAYSSYEQYF,TGTGCCAGCACCCTAGCCCCCGGTACGGCGTATAGCTCCTACGAGCAGTACTTC